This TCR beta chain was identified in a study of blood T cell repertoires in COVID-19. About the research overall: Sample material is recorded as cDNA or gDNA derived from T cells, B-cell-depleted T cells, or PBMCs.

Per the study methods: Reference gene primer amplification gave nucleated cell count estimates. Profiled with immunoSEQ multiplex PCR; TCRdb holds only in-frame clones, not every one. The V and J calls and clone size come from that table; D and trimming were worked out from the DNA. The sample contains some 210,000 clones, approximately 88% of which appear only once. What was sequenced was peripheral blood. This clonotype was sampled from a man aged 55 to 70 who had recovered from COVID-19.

The CDR3, as DNA: TGTGCCAGCAGCTTTAAGGCAGGCGCCGGGGAGCTGTTTTTT. It translates to CASSFKAGAGELFF. V is TRBV7-9 and J is TRBJ2-2; the D is unclear. This CDR3 is 14 amino acids long. The V end was cut by 3 bases, the J end by 6 bases, with 11 bases between. Germline assignment: CDR1 SEHNR and CDR2 FQNEAQ (reference sequence).